This entry lists 15 T cell receptor beta chains sequenced from one sample in a study of glioma-infiltrating T cells after dendritic cell vaccination. The table came from immunoSEQ multiplex PCR; TCRdb's copy has only in-frame clones and leaves some out. The data contain under 100,000 clones, over 60% of them singletons. The sample here was blood, taken before dendritic cell vaccination. The receptors shown here come from a human donor with glioblastoma.

This chain connects TRBV15 to TRBJ1-4; D is perhaps TRBD1 (5 bases). The CDR3 loop spans 15 amino acids. Trimming pared 1 base from V and 4 bases from J, leaving 10 bases between. Looked up from germline, CDR1 is LNHNV and CDR2 is YYDKDF (reference sequence). This CDR3 is CATSRVGGINEKLFF. As DNA, the CDR3 is TGTGCCACCAGCAGAGTGGGGGGGATTAATGAAAAACTGTTTTTT.

This clone was picked up a small number of times. The V gene is TRBV19, the J gene TRBJ2-2, with 15 bases aligning to TRBD2. CDR1 and CDR2 (germline): LNHDA, SQIVND (reference sequence). J was trimmed by 2 bases and V by 7 bases; bases with no gene match: 5. This CDR3 spans 17 amino acids. CDR3 loop: CASKGTSGRQNTGELFF. In DNA, the CDR3 is TGTGCCAGTAAAGGGACTAGCGGGAGGCAAAACACCGGGGAGCTGTTTTTT.

The chain uses TRBV27 and TRBJ2-1; maybe TRBD2 (5 bases). V lost 4 bases and J 10 bases, leaving 23 bases between the germline ends. The germline CDR1 and CDR2 sequences are MNHEY and SMNVEV (reference sequence). This CDR3 is 16 amino acids long. The CDR3 region has the DNA TGTGCCAGCAGTTCCTGGATTGGCGGGTTAAGAGGGGAGCAGTTCTTC. Translated, it gives CASSSWIGGLRGEQFF.

V is TRBV9 and J is TRBJ1-1; 7 bases match TRBD1. Germline V gene sequence: CDR1 SGDLS, CDR2 YYNGEE. The trim removed 4 bases at V and 3 bases at J, leaving 9 bases unmatched. This CDR3 has 15 amino acids. For the CDR3, the DNA is TGTGCCAGCAGCTCCTCTACAGGGGAGTACACTGAAGCTTTCTTT. Protein product: CASSSSTGEYTEAFF. Full variable domain (remainder filled in from reference TRBV9 and TRBJ1-1): DSGVTQTPKHLITATGQRVTLRCSPRSGDLSVYWYQQSLDQGLQFLIQYYNGEERAKGNILERFSAQQFPDLHSELNLSSLELGDSALYFCASSSSTGEYTEAFFGQGTRLTVV.

This clone occurred a few times. The chain couples TRBV2 to TRBJ1-2; D gene ambiguous. This CDR3 is built from 12 residues. Germline V CDR1 and CDR2: SNHLY, FYNNEI. V lost 5 bases to trimming and J lost 0 bases, with 4 bases between them. The CDR3 bases are TGTGCCAGCAGTTCGTCTAACTATGGCTACACCTTC. This translates into CASSSSNYGYTF.

The chain links TRBV5-4 to TRBJ2-1, with 11 bases fitting TRBD2. The CDR3 covers 16 residues. The germline gives CDR1 SGHNT, CDR2 YYREEE (reference sequence). With V trimmed by 0 bases and J by 5 bases, 4 bases remained unmatched. This CDR3 is CASSLGPGLADNEQFF. CDR3 coding DNA: TGTGCCAGCAGCTTGGGGCCGGGACTAGCGGACAATGAGCAGTTCTTC.

The chain uses TRBV7-9 and TRBJ1-2, with a weak D call TRBD1 (5 bases). The CDR3 extends over 12 amino acids. V was clipped by 2 bases and J by 6 bases, with 7 bases between them. The germline V gene has CDR1 SEHNR and CDR2 FQNEAQ (reference sequence). This CDR3 reads CASSLWGDGYTF. In nucleotides, the CDR3 is TGTGCCAGCAGCTTATGGGGGGATGGCTACACCTTC.

The chain recombines TRBV5-6 with TRBJ1-5; TRBD1 agrees at 8 bases. The length of the CDR3 is 14 residues. From germline, CDR1 is SGHDT and CDR2 YYEEEE. The ends lost 4 bases at V and 6 bases at J; junction bases unmatched: 6. The CDR3 bases are TGTGCCAGCAGCGTGAAGACAGGGGCTCAGCCCCAGCATTTT. Protein sequence: CASSVKTGAQPQHF.

J is TRBJ1-2 and V is TRBV23-1; D is unclear. TRBV23-1 is placed among ORFs of uncertain function. This CDR3 is 14 amino acids long. V was pared by 3 bases and J by 2 bases, with 10 bases between. The CDR3 here is CASSHNRSNYGYTF. CDR3 in DNA: TGCGCCAGCAGTCATAACAGATCCAACTATGGCTACACCTTC.

There are a few counts of this clone. The chain uses TRBV7-3 and TRBJ2-1; 12 bases match TRBD2. V lost 1 base, J lost 9 bases, and 4 bases stayed unmatched. Germline-derived CDR1 and CDR2 are SGHTA and FQGTGA. The CDR3 is 15 amino acids. The CDR3 protein is CASSLRASGRGEQFF. The CDR3 DNA reads TGTGCCAGCAGCTTAAGGGCTAGCGGGAGGGGTGAGCAGTTCTTC. Using reference TRBV7-3 and TRBJ2-1 for the parts outside the CDR3, the full variable domain is GAGVSQTPSNKVTEKGKYVELRCDPISGHTALYWYRQSLGQGPEFLIYFQGTGAADDSGLPNDRFFAVRPEGSVSTLKIQRTERGDSAVYLCASSLRASGRGEQFFGPGTRLTVL.

Remarks on this clone: Sequence at one end of the junction differs from germline and may be a read error. The chain recombines TRBV2 with TRBJ1-2, with D uncertain. Looked up from germline, CDR1 is SNHLY and CDR2 is FYNNEI. The length of the CDR3 is 14 residues. For the CDR3, the DNA is TGTGCCAGTAGTGGAGGGATTGGAGGCTATGGCTACACCTTC. This translates into CASSGGIGGYGYTF.

The rearrangement joins TRBV5-8 to TRBJ1-5, with D possibly being TRBD1 (6 bases). CDR1 and CDR2 (germline): SGHTS, YDEGEE. Trimming removed 2 bases at V and 13 bases at J, with 13 bases between. CDR3 length equals 12 residues. CDR3 nucleotide sequence: TGTGCCAGCAGCTTTCAGGACAGCGGACAGCATTTT. Residues: CASSFQDSGQHF.

The chain employs TRBV6-1 and TRBJ1-4; the match to TRBD1 covers 8 bases. Germline CDR1 MNHNS, CDR2 SASEGT. This CDR3 is built from 13 residues. Germline trimming cut 8 bases from V and 7 bases from J; bases unmatched to any gene: 6. CDR3 region: CASHVTGGEKLFF. CDR3 DNA sequence: TGTGCCAGCCATGTAACAGGGGGTGAAAAACTGTTTTTT.

This chain uses TRBV5-1 with TRBJ2-7, with 8 positions matching TRBD2. CDR1 and CDR2 from the germline V gene are SGHRS and YFSETQ. With V trimmed by 2 bases and J by 5 bases, 12 bases remained unmatched. The CDR3 runs to 16 residues. The CDR3 nucleotides are TGCGCCAGCAGCTTCACCCCGGGACTAGTCGTCAACGAGCAGTACTTC. Translated, it gives CASSFTPGLVVNEQYF.

This chain uses TRBV9 with TRBJ2-7, with D perhaps matching TRBD1 (6 bases). Germline CDR1 reads SGDLS; CDR2 reads YYNGEE. V dropped 4 bases and J dropped 6 bases, with 17 bases sitting between them. The CDR3 loop spans 14 amino acids. DNA of the CDR3: TGTGCCAGCAGCCTTGGGATGTTGGGGGCCGAGCAGTACTTC. Protein sequence: CASSLGMLGAEQYF.